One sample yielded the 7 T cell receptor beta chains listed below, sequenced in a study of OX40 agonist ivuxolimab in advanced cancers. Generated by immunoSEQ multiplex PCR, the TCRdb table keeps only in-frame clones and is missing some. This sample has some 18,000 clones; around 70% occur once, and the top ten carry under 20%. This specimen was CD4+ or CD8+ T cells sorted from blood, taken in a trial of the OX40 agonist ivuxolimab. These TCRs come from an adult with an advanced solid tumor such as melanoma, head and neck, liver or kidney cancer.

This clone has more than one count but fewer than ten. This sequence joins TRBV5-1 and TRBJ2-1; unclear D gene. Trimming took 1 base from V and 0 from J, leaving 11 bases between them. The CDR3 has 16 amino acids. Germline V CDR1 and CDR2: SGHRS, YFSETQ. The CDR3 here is CASSLFLSSSYNEQFF. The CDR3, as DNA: TGCGCCAGCAGCTTGTTTCTATCGAGCTCCTACAATGAGCAGTTCTTC. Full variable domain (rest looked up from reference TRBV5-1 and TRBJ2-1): KAGVTQTPRYLIKTRGQQVTLSCSPISGHRSVSWYQQTPGQGLQFLFEYFSETQRNKGNFPGRFSGRQFSNSRSEMNVSTLELGDSALYLCASSLFLSSSYNEQFFGPGTRLTVL.

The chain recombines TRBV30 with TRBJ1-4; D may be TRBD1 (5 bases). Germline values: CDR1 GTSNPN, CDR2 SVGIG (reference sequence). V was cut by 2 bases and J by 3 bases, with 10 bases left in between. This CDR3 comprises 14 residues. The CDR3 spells CAWSTRVANEKLFF. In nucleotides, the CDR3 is TGTGCCTGGAGTACCAGGGTGGCTAATGAAAAACTGTTTTTT.

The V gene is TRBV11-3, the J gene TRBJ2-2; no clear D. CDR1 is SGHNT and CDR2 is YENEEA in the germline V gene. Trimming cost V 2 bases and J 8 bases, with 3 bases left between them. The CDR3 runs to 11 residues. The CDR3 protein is CASSLSGELFF. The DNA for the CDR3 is TGTGCCAGCAGCTTAAGTGGGGAGCTGTTTTTT.

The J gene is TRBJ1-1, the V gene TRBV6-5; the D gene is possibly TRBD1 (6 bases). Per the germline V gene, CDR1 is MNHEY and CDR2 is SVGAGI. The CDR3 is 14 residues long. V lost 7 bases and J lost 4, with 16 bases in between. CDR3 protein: CASTIQGVGTEAFF. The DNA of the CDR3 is TGTGCCAGCACTATACAGGGAGTCGGCACTGAAGCTTTCTTT.

The CDR3 sequence: CASSFQGGSSEAFF. Written as DNA, the CDR3 is TGTGCCAGCAGTTTCCAGGGGGGAAGCTCTGAAGCTTTCTTT. The chain joins TRBV6-5 to TRBJ1-1; TRBD1 agrees at 7 bases. Germline CDR1 is MNHEY and CDR2 is SVGAGI. Germline trimming cut 4 bases from V and 6 bases from J; bases unmatched to any gene: 8. The CDR3 spans 14 residues.

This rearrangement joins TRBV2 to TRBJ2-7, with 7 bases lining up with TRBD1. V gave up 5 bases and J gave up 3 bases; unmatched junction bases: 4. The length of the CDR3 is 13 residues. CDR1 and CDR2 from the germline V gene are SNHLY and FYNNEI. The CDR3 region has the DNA TGTGCCAGCAGTTCCGGGGACAGCTACGAGCAGTACTTC. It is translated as CASSSGDSYEQYF. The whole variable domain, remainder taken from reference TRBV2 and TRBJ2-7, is EPEVTQTPSHQVTQMGQEVILRCVPISNHLYFYWYRQILGQKVEFLVSFYNNEISEKSEIFDDQFSVERPDGSNFTLKIRSTKLEDSAMYFCASSSGDSYEQYFGPGTRLTVT.

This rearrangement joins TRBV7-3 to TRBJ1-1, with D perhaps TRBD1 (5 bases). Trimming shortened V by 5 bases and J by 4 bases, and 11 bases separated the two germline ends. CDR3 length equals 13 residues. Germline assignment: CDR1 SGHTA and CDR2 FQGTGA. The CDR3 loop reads CASSLLDSTEAFF. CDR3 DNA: TGTGCCAGCAGCCTACTAGACAGCACTGAAGCTTTCTTT.